The 17 T cell receptor beta chains in this list originate from one sample, sequenced in a study of shared clonotypes between healthy human individuals. Assay: immunoSEQ multiplex PCR; the TCRdb copy retains only in-frame clones and omits some. The sample lists 2.3 million or so clones, 90% to 95% occurring once. Sequencing input: naive CD4+ T cells from PBMCs. As for subset: CD45RA+ positively selected. These receptors came from a man between 18 and 35 years old in good health. Some clones in this sample may be carry-over from other donors' samples.

A few counts support this clone. The CDR3 DNA reads TGTGCCAGTAGTACGAGGACGGCTAATAGCAATCAGCCCCAGCATTTT. The encoded protein is CASSTRTANSNQPQHF. The rearrangement joins TRBV19 to TRBJ1-5; no definite D call. Deletions cut 4 bases from V and 0 bases from J, with 13 bases between. There are 16 residues in the CDR3. Germline-derived CDR1 and CDR2 are LNHDA and SQIVND (reference sequence).

The V call is TRBV7-3, the J call TRBJ2-5; D unresolved. Trimming left V 5 bases short and J 3 bases short, with 10 bases between. The length of the CDR3 is 13 residues. CDR1 and CDR2 from the germline V gene are SGHTA and FQGTGA. CDR3 sequence (DNA): TGTGCCAGCAGCCGTAATGGGAAAGAGACCCAGTACTTC. Translating it yields CASSRNGKETQYF.

The chain is built from TRBV11-2 and TRBJ1-3; D is undetermined. The germline V gene has CDR1 SGHAT and CDR2 FQNNGV. V was trimmed by 4 bases and J by 3 bases, leaving 10 bases between them. CDR3 length: 14 residues. CDR3 amino acids: CASSSGLGGNTIYF. The CDR3 bases are TGTGCCAGCAGCTCCGGCTTGGGTGGAAACACCATATATTTT.

This clone was recorded only once. The J gene is TRBJ2-5, the V gene TRBV5-4, with 10 bases matching TRBD2. J gave up 7 bases and V 0 bases, and 9 bases lay outside the gene matches. CDR1 and CDR2 (germline): SGHNT, YYREEE (reference sequence). This CDR3 is 16 amino acids long. The DNA for the CDR3 is TGTGCCAGCAGCTTGGTAGGGCTAGCGGGAGCTCGGACCCAGTACTTC. This sequence encodes CASSLVGLAGARTQYF.

The chain couples TRBV14 to TRBJ1-1, with 9 bases fitting TRBD1. The germline V gene has CDR1 SGHDN and CDR2 FVKESK. J was trimmed by 2 bases and V by 1 base; bases with no gene match: 2. The CDR3 spans 15 residues. CDR3 protein: CASSQGQGGNTEAFF. CDR3 DNA: TGTGCCAGCAGCCAAGGACAGGGGGGCAACACTGAAGCTTTCTTT.

The chain recombines TRBV9 with TRBJ1-3; D call uncertain. The V and J ends lost 4 bases and 9 bases respectively, with 11 bases between them. Germline CDR1 is SGDLS and CDR2 is YYNGEE. The CDR3 extends over 12 amino acids. The CDR3 loop is CASSRVEGTIYF. Here the CDR3 DNA reads TGTGCCAGCAGCCGGGTGGAGGGCACCATATATTTT.

The chain combines TRBV29-1 with TRBJ1-6, with TRBD1 matching 7 bases. The CDR3 has 12 amino acids. After removal of 7 bases from V and 14 bases from J, the junction contained 11 bases not matched to a gene. CDR1 is SQVTM and CDR2 is ANQGSEA in the germline V gene. CDR3 region: CSAEGAQGALHF. The CDR3 bases are TGCAGCGCCGAGGGCGCCCAGGGGGCCCTCCACTTT.

The chain uses TRBV29-1 and TRBJ1-4; possible D gene TRBD1, 5 bases. V lost 6 bases, J lost 2 bases, and 16 bases lay in between. Germline CDR1 and CDR2: SQVTM and ANQGSEA. The CDR3 sequence is 15 residues long. CDR3 coding DNA: TGCAGCGTCCCCGGGGCGGGCGCCACTAATGAAAAACTGTTTTTT. This encodes CSVPGAGATNEKLFF.

This rearrangement joins TRBV6-5 to TRBJ2-2, with 7 bases aligning to TRBD2. Trimming removed 2 bases from V and 4 bases from J; junction bases left unmatched: 4. In germline, CDR1 is MNHEY, CDR2 SVGAGI. This CDR3 has 15 amino acids. CDR3 sequence: CASSYTGLLTGELFF. CDR3 sequence (DNA): TGTGCCAGCAGTTACACGGGACTACTCACCGGGGAGCTGTTTTTT.

The J gene is TRBJ1-3, the V gene TRBV7-9; 9 nucleotides align to TRBD1. The CDR3 has 18 amino acids. Germline V gene sequence: CDR1 SEHNR, CDR2 FQNEAQ (reference sequence). V gave up 5 bases and J gave up 0 bases; unmatched junction bases: 11. CDR3 sequence: CASSVTDGQGPSGNTIYF. DNA for the CDR3: TGTGCCAGCAGCGTGACCGACGGACAGGGGCCCTCTGGAAACACCATATATTTT.

The rearrangement uses TRBV15 and TRBJ2-2, with D maybe TRBD1 (5 bases). V was shortened by 3 bases and J by 0 bases, with 14 bases between the two germline ends. The CDR3 extends over 17 amino acids. In germline, CDR1 is LNHNV, CDR2 YYDKDF (reference sequence). CDR3 in DNA: TGTGCCACCAGCAGGCCGAGAACAGGACCGAACACCGGGGAGCTGTTTTTT. Protein sequence: CATSRPRTGPNTGELFF.

The chain has TRBV5-4 and TRBJ1-4; maybe TRBD1 (5 bases). The CDR3 covers 13 residues. The germline V gene has CDR1 SGHNT and CDR2 YYREEE (reference sequence). The germline V and J ends were trimmed by 4 bases and 7 bases, with 11 bases remaining between them. The chain's CDR3 is CASSPGPGEKLFF. CDR3 DNA sequence: TGTGCCAGCAGCCCGGGACCAGGTGAAAAACTGTTTTTT.

Points on this clone: The same CDR3 can be traced to other DNA sequences in this sample. The J gene is TRBJ1-5, the V gene TRBV7-2, with TRBD1 matching over 7 bases. CDR3 size: 14 residues. V dropped 5 bases and J dropped 4; count of bases not matched to a gene: 5. Germline values: CDR1 SGHTA, CDR2 FQGNSA. CDR3 in amino acids: CASSLGTVNQPQHF. In DNA, the CDR3 is TGTGCCAGCAGCCTAGGGACAGTAAATCAGCCCCAGCATTTT.

The V call is TRBV7-2, the J call TRBJ2-5; D gene ambiguous. CDR1 SGHTA and CDR2 FQGNSA come from the germline V gene. The CDR3 is 12 amino acids. Trimming shortened V by 3 bases and J by 5 bases, and 7 bases separated the two germline ends. CDR3 in amino acids: CASSFFRETQYF. DNA for the CDR3: TGTGCCAGCAGCTTTTTCCGGGAGACCCAGTACTTC. Full variable domain (missing parts from reference TRBV7-2 and TRBJ2-5): GAGVSQSPSNKVTEKGKDVELRCDPISGHTALYWYRQSLGQGLEFLIYFQGNSAPDKSGLPSDRFSAERTGGSVSTLTIQRTQQEDSAVYLCASSFFRETQYFGPGTRLLVL.

The chain joins TRBV29-1 to TRBJ2-7; D unclear. Germline V lookup: CDR1 SQVTM, CDR2 ANQGSEA. V lost 6 bases to trimming and J lost 5 bases, with 14 bases between them. The CDR3 totals 12 residues. CDR3 in DNA: TGCAGCGTCGAGCCCCTTCCCCACGAGCAGTACTTC. This gives the protein CSVEPLPHEQYF.

As concerns this clone: The sample has other DNA sequences that encode this CDR3 too. The chain has TRBV5-1 and TRBJ1-1; D call uncertain. The V end was cut by 1 base, the J end by 2 bases, with 9 bases between. Germline-derived CDR1 and CDR2 are SGHRS and YFSETQ. The CDR3 contains 14 residues. CDR3 in amino acids: CASSLSGLNTEAFF. The DNA for the CDR3 is TGCGCCAGCAGCTTGTCCGGCCTAAACACTGAAGCTTTCTTT. Filled out from reference TRBV5-1 and TRBJ1-1, the complete variable domain reads KAGVTQTPRYLIKTRGQQVTLSCSPISGHRSVSWYQQTPGQGLQFLFEYFSETQRNKGNFPGRFSGRQFSNSRSEMNVSTLELGDSALYLCASSLSGLNTEAFFGQGTRLTVV.

This clone was observed once. The chain combines TRBV6-9 with TRBJ2-3, with 7 bases matching TRBD2. Trimming cost V 8 bases and J 3 bases; bases outside gene matches: 11. Germline loops: CDR1 MNHGY, CDR2 SVAAGI. The CDR3 extends over 15 amino acids. CDR3 nucleotide sequence: TGTGCCAGCCGCCGCGGCGGGAGTTTGACAGATACGCAGTATTTT. The encoded protein is CASRRGGSLTDTQYF.